The present TCR beta chain was sequenced within a study of blood T cell repertoires in COVID-19. Trimming cost V 0 bases and J 0 bases, with 15 bases left between them. Germline V gene lookup returns CDR1 SGDLS and CDR2 YYNGEE. The CDR3 contains 17 residues. Under the authors' procedure: Reference gene primer amplification gave nucleated cell count estimates. TCRdb's table, derived via immunoSEQ multiplex PCR, lists solely in-frame clones and lacks some. The V and J calls and the clone size are those of that table, but D and trimming were determined from the DNA. The sample consists of approximately 500,000 clones, around 85% of them appearing once.

Sequencing input: peripheral blood. The sequence was obtained from a human donor in a cohort sampled during active COVID-19. The chain carries TRBV9 and TRBJ2-5, with TRBD1 as a possible D gene (5 bases). For the CDR3, the DNA is TGTGCCAGCAGCGTAGGTTCAGGGCCGATGTACCAAGAGACCCAGTACTTC. Translated, it gives CASSVGSGPMYQETQYF.